Following are 4 T cell receptor beta chains from one sample sequenced in a study of T-cell reconstitution after alpha-beta-depleted transplantation in children. The library targeted TCRbeta and was prepared with unique molecular identifiers. From the PCR reads, TCRdb called clonotypes with MiXCR, one entry per CDR3 protein. The table records nearly 350,000 distinct CDR3 sequences, roughly 15% of them present only once. The sample here was PBMCs, mostly from graft donor cells, taken 360 days after TCRalphabeta/CD19-depleted stem cell transplant. The receptor source for this set is a male patient aged 2-10 years who had a stem cell transplant for acute lymphoblastic leukemia, so the T cells may come from the graft donor.

This chain uses TRBV28 with TRBJ2-7, with a tentative D call TRBD2 (5 bases). The CDR3 length is 12 residues. Trimming left V 4 bases short and J 8 bases short, with 12 bases between. Germline CDR1 is MDHEN and CDR2 is SYDVKM. The CDR3 is CASSSGELKQYF. Here the CDR3 DNA reads TGTGCCAGCAGTTCCGGGGAGTTGAAGCAGTACTTC.

This clonotype occurred a few times. V is TRBV5-6 and J is TRBJ2-2, with 7 nucleotides matching TRBD1. Per germline, CDR1 SGHDT and CDR2 YYEEEE. V lost 1 base and J lost 3; bases outside the gene matches: 6. The CDR3 has 16 amino acids. The CDR3 reads CASSLIGGEDTGELFF. The CDR3 DNA reads TGTGCCAGCAGCTTGATAGGGGGCGAGGACACCGGGGAGCTGTTTTTT. The complete variable domain, with remaining parts taken from reference TRBV5-6 and TRBJ2-2, reads DAGVTQSPTHLIKTRGQQVTLRCSPKSGHDTVSWYQQALGQGPQFIFQYYEEEERQRGNFPDRFSGHQFPNYSSELNVNALLLGDSALYLCASSLIGGEDTGELFFGEGSRLTVL.

Only a few counts were recorded for this clonotype. The chain couples TRBV29-1 to TRBJ2-1; 14 bases agree with TRBD2. This CDR3 region has 20 residues. Per germline, CDR1 SQVTM and CDR2 ANQGSEA. J lost 9 bases, V lost 2 bases, and 21 bases had no gene match. The CDR3, as DNA: TGCAGCGTTGAACAAGGACAGGGGGCAGGGACTAGCGGGAGTCTGGGTGAGCAGTTCTTC. This codes for CSVEQGQGAGTSGSLGEQFF.

This rearrangement joins TRBV30 to TRBJ2-3; no definite D call. V gave up 7 bases and J gave up 5 bases, with 16 bases separating them. The CDR3 spans 13 residues. CDR1 and CDR2 (germline): GTSNPN, SVGIG (reference sequence). This CDR3 reads CAFSPSVEDTQYF. The CDR3 DNA reads as TGTGCCTTCTCTCCGAGCGTGGAAGATACGCAGTATTTT.